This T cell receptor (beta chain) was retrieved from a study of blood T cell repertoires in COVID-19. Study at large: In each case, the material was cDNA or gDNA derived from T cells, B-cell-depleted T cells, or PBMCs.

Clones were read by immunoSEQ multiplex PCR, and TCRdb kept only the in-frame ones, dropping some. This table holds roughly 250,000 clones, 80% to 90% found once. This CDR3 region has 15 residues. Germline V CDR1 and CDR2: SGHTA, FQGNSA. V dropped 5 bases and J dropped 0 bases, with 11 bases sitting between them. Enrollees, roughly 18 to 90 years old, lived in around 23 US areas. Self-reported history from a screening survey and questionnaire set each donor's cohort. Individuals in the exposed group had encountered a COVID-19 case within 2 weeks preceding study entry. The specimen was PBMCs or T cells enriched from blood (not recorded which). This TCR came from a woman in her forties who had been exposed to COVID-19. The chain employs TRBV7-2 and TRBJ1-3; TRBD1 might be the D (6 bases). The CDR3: CASSPQGSSGNTIYF. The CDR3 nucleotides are TGTGCCAGCAGCCCCCAGGGGAGCTCTGGAAACACCATATATTTT.